This entry lists 15 T cell receptor beta chains sequenced from one sample in a study of blood T cell repertoires in COVID-19. This table comes from immunoSEQ multiplex PCR, and its TCRdb copy is limited to in-frame clones, with some not included. The data show under 200,000 clones, approximately 85% seen once. Sequencing input: peripheral blood. These receptor sequences come from a middle-aged man with acute or convalescent COVID-19.

V and J are TRBV28 and TRBJ2-7; possible D gene TRBD1, 6 bases. V was trimmed by 3 bases and J by 3 bases, leaving 12 bases between them. Germline CDR1 and CDR2: MDHEN and SYDVKM. The CDR3 is 14 residues long. The CDR3: CASSFAGENYEQYF. The CDR3 bases are TGTGCCAGCAGTTTTGCAGGGGAAAACTACGAGCAGTACTTC. Full variable domain (remainder filled in from reference TRBV28 and TRBJ2-7): DVKVTQSSRYLVKRTGEKVFLECVQDMDHENMFWYRQDPGLGLRLIYFSYDVKMKEKGDIPEGYSVSREKKERFSLILESASTNQTSMYLCASSFAGENYEQYFGPGTRLTVT.

V usage is TRBV15 and J usage is TRBJ1-5; TRBD1 is a possible D gene (5 bases). Trimming removed 4 bases from V and 6 bases from J, with 16 bases in between. This CDR3 region has 15 residues. Germline CDR1 LNHNV, CDR2 YYDKDF (reference sequence). CDR3: CATSTRGGGVQPQHF. DNA of the CDR3: TGTGCCACCAGCACCCGGGGCGGGGGGGTTCAGCCCCAGCATTTT.

The chain links TRBV2 to TRBJ2-1, with 12 bases lining up with TRBD1. Trimming removed 8 bases from V and 8 bases from J; junction bases left unmatched: 7. Germline loops: CDR1 SNHLY, CDR2 FYNNEI. This CDR3 spans 14 amino acids. The CDR3 spells CASQGDRGLHEQFF. The CDR3 DNA reads as TGTGCCAGCCAGGGGGACAGGGGGCTACATGAGCAGTTCTTC.

J is TRBJ2-5 and V is TRBV6-6, with TRBD1 as a possible D gene (5 bases). The germline CDR1 and CDR2 sequences are MNHNY and SVGAGI (reference sequence). Trimming pared 4 bases from V and 5 bases from J, leaving 14 bases between. The CDR3 is made up of 14 amino acids. CDR3 amino acids: CASSWGLSGETQYF. The CDR3 bases are TGTGCCAGCAGTTGGGGCCTTAGTGGGGAGACCCAGTACTTC.

V usage is TRBV11-2 and J usage is TRBJ2-5, with 9 bases lining up with TRBD1. In germline, CDR1 is SGHAT, CDR2 FQNNGV. The CDR3 spans 16 residues. V trimming: 5 bases; J trimming: 5 bases; junction bases outside the gene matches: 12. The CDR3 spells CASSPGGTGFGETQYF. CDR3 DNA: TGTGCCAGCAGCCCAGGCGGGACAGGGTTTGGGGAGACCCAGTACTTC.

This sequence joins TRBV3-1 (or the pseudogene TRBV3-2) and TRBJ1-1; 9 bases are a match to TRBD1. Germline V gene lookup returns CDR1 LGHDT and CDR2 YNNKEL (reference sequence). V trimming: 6 bases; J trimming: 2 bases; junction bases outside the gene matches: 1. The CDR3 is 13 amino acids. CDR3 loop: CASRDRGNTEAFF. CDR3 bases: TGTGCCAGCAGGGACAGGGGAAACACTGAAGCTTTCTTT.

This clone was detected a few times. V usage is TRBV27 and J usage is TRBJ2-2; D ambiguous. Germline V gives CDR1 MNHEY, CDR2 SMNVEV (reference sequence). The CDR3 runs 13 residues. The V and J ends lost 5 bases and 9 bases respectively, with 13 bases between them. This CDR3 reads CASSPPGFRELFF. The DNA of the CDR3 is TGTGCCAGCAGTCCCCCCGGTTTCCGGGAGCTGTTTTTT.

The genes are TRBV14 and TRBJ1-6; TRBD1 agrees at 7 bases. V dropped 2 bases and J dropped 7; count of bases not matched to a gene: 2. Germline CDR1 SGHDN, CDR2 FVKESK. The CDR3 runs to 14 residues. Here the CDR3 reads CASSQQGGNSPLHF. Written as DNA, the CDR3 is TGTGCCAGCAGCCAACAAGGGGGCAATTCACCCCTCCACTTT.

This clone was seen only once. This chain joins TRBV3-1 (or the pseudogene TRBV3-2) and TRBJ2-5; 7 nucleotides line up with TRBD1. V lost 3 bases and J lost 5; bases outside the gene matches: 6. The CDR3 length is 14 residues. Looked up from germline, CDR1 is LGHDT and CDR2 is YNNKEL (reference sequence). DNA of the CDR3: TGTGCCAGCAGCCACTTAGGGGGCCGGGAGACCCAGTACTTC. Translating gives CASSHLGGRETQYF.

The chain carries TRBV6-6 and TRBJ2-7; D not resolved. CDR3 length: 12 amino acids. V dropped 6 bases and J dropped 5 bases, with 11 bases sitting between them. The germline CDR1 and CDR2 sequences are MNHNY and SVGAGI (reference sequence). The CDR3 loop is CASRPGPDEQYF. The CDR3 coding sequence is TGTGCCAGCAGGCCAGGTCCGGACGAGCAGTACTTC.

This rearrangement joins TRBV19 to TRBJ1-4; no clear D. The V and J ends lost 3 bases and 0 bases respectively, with 11 bases between them. The CDR3 loop spans 16 amino acids. Germline V gene sequence: CDR1 LNHDA, CDR2 SQIVND (reference sequence). Written as DNA, the CDR3 is TGTGCCAGTAGTATGTACAGCAGATCAACTAATGAAAAACTGTTTTTT. As protein: CASSMYSRSTNEKLFF.

V and J are TRBV7-2 and TRBJ2-5, with no clear D. This CDR3 spans 11 amino acids. V was pared by 3 bases and J by 4 bases, with 3 bases between. The V gene's germline CDR1 is SGHTA and CDR2 FQGNSA. Here the CDR3 DNA reads TGTGCCAGCAGCTTTATAGAGACCCAGTACTTC. Translated: CASSFIETQYF.

The chain employs TRBV6-5 and TRBJ2-1; 9 positions match TRBD1. The CDR3 runs to 14 residues. Looked up from germline, CDR1 is MNHEY and CDR2 is SVGAGI. V lost 4 bases to trimming and J lost 6 bases; unmatched junction nucleotides: 4. The CDR3 nucleotides are TGTGCCAGCAGTTCTCCGGACAGGGGCAATGAGCAGTTCTTC. This translates into CASSSPDRGNEQFF.

V and J are TRBV6-2 or TRBV6-3 and TRBJ2-1, with 8 bases identical to TRBD2. V gave up 5 bases and J gave up 0 bases; unmatched junction bases: 3. The germline V gene has CDR1 MNHEY and CDR2 SVGEGT. The CDR3 is 15 residues long. The CDR3 sequence: CASSPGGSSYNEQFF. The CDR3 nucleotides are TGTGCCAGCAGTCCGGGGGGGAGCTCCTACAATGAGCAGTTCTTC.

The chain links TRBV5-1 to TRBJ1-4; possible D gene TRBD1, 5 bases. Germline assignment: CDR1 SGHRS and CDR2 YFSETQ. V lost 4 bases and J lost 7, with 14 bases in between. This CDR3 spans 14 amino acids. In DNA form, the CDR3 reads TGCGCCAGCAGCGGGGGGTTCGGAGGTGAAAAACTGTTTTTT. This translates into CASSGGFGGEKLFF.